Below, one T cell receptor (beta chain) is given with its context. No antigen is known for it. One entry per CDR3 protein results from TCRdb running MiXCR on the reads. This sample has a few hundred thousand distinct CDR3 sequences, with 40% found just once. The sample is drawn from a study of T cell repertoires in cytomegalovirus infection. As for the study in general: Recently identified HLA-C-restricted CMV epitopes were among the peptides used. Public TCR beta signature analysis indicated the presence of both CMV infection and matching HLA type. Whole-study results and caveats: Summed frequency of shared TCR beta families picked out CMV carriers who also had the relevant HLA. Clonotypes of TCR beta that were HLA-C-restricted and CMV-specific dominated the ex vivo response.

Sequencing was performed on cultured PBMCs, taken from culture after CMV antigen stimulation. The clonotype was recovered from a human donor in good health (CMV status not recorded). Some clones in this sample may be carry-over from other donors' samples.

CDR3 sequence (DNA): TGCAGTGCTGGTTTCTTAGCCAAAAACATTCAGTACTTC. This encodes CSAGFLAKNIQYF. The gene calls are TRBV20-1 and TRBJ2-4; D ambiguous. The CDR3 contains 13 residues. V was trimmed by 5 bases and J by 0 bases, leaving 8 bases between them. Germline CDR1 reads DFQATT; CDR2 reads SNEGSKA (reference sequence).